This T cell receptor beta chain is drawn from a study of shared clonotypes between healthy human individuals. The study, taken as a whole, reports: Naive subsets generally exceeded memory subsets in estimated richness. Sequencing depth was expected to influence donor clonotype sharing. When naive CD4 clonotypes were compared across a few donors, about 4.8% were shared. Large depth notwithstanding, sorted-subset sequencing proved incomplete by rarefaction.

Assay used: immunoSEQ multiplex PCR; TCRdb lists only in-frame clones, some missing. The sample has some 660,000 clones, 60% to 75% seen once. This clone has just a few counts. Its specificity is unknown. Trimming removed 5 bases from V and 5 bases from J, with 20 bases in between. Germline CDR1 and CDR2: SGHRS and YFSETQ. The CDR3 length is 15 residues. This receptor was taken from a woman aged 25 to 45 in good health. The chain carries TRBV5-1 and TRBJ2-7, with TRBD1 as a possible D gene (5 bases). Input material: memory CD4+ T cells sorted from blood. Noted subset: CD45RA-negative fraction. CDR3 region: CASSPTGAVPHEQYF. CDR3 sequence (DNA): TGCGCCAGCAGTCCGACTGGGGCGGTTCCCCACGAGCAGTACTTC.